This T cell receptor beta chain originates from a study of T cells after yellow fever vaccination. This clonotype was recorded at least ten times. V was clipped by 4 bases and J by 6 bases; unmatched bases: 8. In germline, CDR1 is MDHEN, CDR2 SYDVKM. The CDR3 extends over 14 amino acids. TCRdb fed the 5' RACE reads into MiXCR, producing one record per CDR3 protein. The sample lists 610,000 or so distinct CDR3 sequences, around 12% seen once, with 14% to 15% in the top ten. This rearrangement joins TRBV28 to TRBJ2-7; 8 bases line up with TRBD1. Specimen: PBMCs, collected on the day of the yellow fever booster vaccination. The TCR comes from a man aged 25 to 40 who received the YFV17D yellow fever vaccine. CDR3 nucleotide sequence: TGTGCCAGCAGTTCGGGACAGGTCCCGGGCGAGCAGTACTTC. This gives the protein CASSSGQVPGEQYF.